This passage covers 18 T cell receptor beta chains from one sample sequenced in a study of CD8+ T cells in alopecia areata. The sample's treatment: oral pan-JAK inhibitor, 5-10 mg twice daily. RNA extraction and reverse transcription yielded cDNA as sequencing template. The protocol was immunoSEQ multiplex PCR, while the TCRdb copy is restricted to in-frame clones and leaves out a portion. The table has about 200,000 clones, roughly 64% seen once. The sequenced sample was CD4+ T cells sorted from blood, obtained at week 24, from a patient treated with tofacitinib. The receptors were gathered from a human donor with alopecia areata.

The table lists this clone with a count of one. The V and J genes are TRBV10-3 and TRBJ2-4; 9 nucleotides match TRBD1. CDR1 and CDR2 (germline): ENHRY, SYGVKD. The CDR3 sequence is 13 residues long. V lost 2 bases, J lost 7 bases, and 0 bases stayed unmatched. The CDR3 loop is CAISEGTGNIQYF. Here the CDR3 DNA reads TGTGCCATCAGTGAGGGGACAGGGAACATTCAGTACTTC.

This chain joins TRBV29-1 and TRBJ2-5; 11 bases line up with TRBD2. The V segment lost 4 bases and the J segment 4 bases; nucleotides outside the gene matches: 5. The CDR3 has 14 amino acids. Germline V gives CDR1 SQVTM, CDR2 ANQGSEA. CDR3 in DNA: TGCAGCGTTGCTACCCTAGCGGGAGGAGAGACCCAGTACTTC. Its translation: CSVATLAGGETQYF.

The rearrangement joins TRBV9 to TRBJ2-3; D is possibly TRBD1 or TRBD2 (5 bases each). The V and J ends lost 4 bases and 1 base respectively, with 7 bases between them. The CDR3 is 13 amino acids. Germline CDR1 and CDR2: SGDLS and YYNGEE. CDR3 sequence (DNA): TGTGCCAGCAGCAGGGACGGCACAGATACGCAGTATTTT. This sequence encodes CASSRDGTDTQYF.

The sample holds a few counts of this clone. V gene TRBV5-4 combines with J gene TRBJ2-3, with 8 bases lining up with TRBD2. J gave up 4 bases and V 4 bases, and 11 bases lay outside the gene matches. CDR3 size: 16 residues. In germline, CDR1 is SGHNT, CDR2 YYREEE (reference sequence). The CDR3 DNA follows: TGTGCCAGCAGCCAACGCTCGACTAGCGTGGCAGATACGCAGTATTTT. Protein sequence: CASSQRSTSVADTQYF.

The sample holds a few counts of this clone. The gene calls are TRBV28 and TRBJ1-5; D gene ambiguous. V was pared by 2 bases and J by 4 bases, with 9 bases between. Germline CDR1 reads MDHEN; CDR2 reads SYDVKM. This CDR3 contains 14 residues. CDR3 loop: CASSLPLTNQPQHF. The DNA for the CDR3 is TGTGCCAGCAGTTTACCTCTCACTAATCAGCCCCAGCATTTT.

The chain couples TRBV7-2 to TRBJ2-7; D remains ambiguous. The length of the CDR3 is 13 residues. Germline CDR1 and CDR2: SGHTA and FQGNSA. The V end lost 2 bases, the J end lost 0 bases, and 5 bases lay between the germline ends. CDR3 coding DNA: TGTGCCAGCAGCTTATCGTACTCCTACGAGCAGTACTTC. Translation gives CASSLSYSYEQYF.

The chain is built from TRBV4-2 and TRBJ2-7; TRBD2 aligns across 7 bases. CDR3 length: 15 residues. Per the germline V gene, CDR1 is LGHNA and CDR2 is YNFKEQ. V shed 3 bases and J 0 bases; nucleotides not matched to a gene: 5. As DNA, the CDR3 is TGTGCCAGCAGCCACCCGGGACTAAGCTCCTACGAGCAGTACTTC. Its translation: CASSHPGLSSYEQYF.

V gene TRBV15 combines with J gene TRBJ1-2; D gene unclear. Germline V gives CDR1 LNHNV, CDR2 YYDKDF (reference sequence). This CDR3 comprises 14 residues. The germline V and J ends were trimmed by 5 bases and 5 bases, with 15 bases remaining between them. This CDR3 reads CATSSDLINYGYTF. The CDR3 DNA sequence: TGTGCCACCAGCTCAGACCTCATCAATTATGGCTACACCTTC.

The chain joins TRBV2 to TRBJ2-1; D unclear. The CDR3 consists of 14 residues. The ends were cut back, 5 bases at V and 7 bases at J, with 15 bases in the middle. The V gene's germline CDR1 is SNHLY and CDR2 FYNNEI. CDR3: CASSNIIQSNEQFF. The DNA for the CDR3 is TGTGCCAGCAGTAACATCATCCAGAGTAATGAGCAGTTCTTC.

This clone was observed a few times. Since a much larger clone is just one base distant, this may be a read error. The rearrangement uses TRBV7-9 and TRBJ1-5, with D possibly being TRBD1 (6 bases). V was trimmed by 7 bases and J by 3 bases, leaving 7 bases between them. Germline CDR1 SEHNR, CDR2 FQNEAQ (reference sequence). The CDR3 consists of 12 residues. CDR3 loop: CASNRDNQPQHF. Written as DNA, the CDR3 is TGTGCCAGCAACAGGGACAATCAGCCCCAGCATTTT. The entire variable domain, with the rest obtained from reference TRBV7-9 and TRBJ1-5, is as follows: DTGVSQNPRHKITKRGQNVTFRCDPISEHNRLYWYRQTLGQGPEFLTYFQNEAQLEKSRLLSDRFSAERPKGSFSTLEIQRTEQGDSAMYLCASNRDNQPQHFGDGTRLSIL.

The chain is built from TRBV5-1 and TRBJ2-3; TRBD2 matches 9 bases. This CDR3 has 17 amino acids. The V segment lost 1 base and the J segment 4 bases; nucleotides outside the gene matches: 10. Germline V lookup: CDR1 SGHRS, CDR2 YFSETQ. CDR3: CASSLSSSGGIADTQYF. DNA of the CDR3: TGCGCCAGCAGCTTGTCGTCGAGCGGGGGGATTGCAGATACGCAGTATTTT. Filled out from reference TRBV5-1 and TRBJ2-3, the complete variable domain reads KAGVTQTPRYLIKTRGQQVTLSCSPISGHRSVSWYQQTPGQGLQFLFEYFSETQRNKGNFPGRFSGRQFSNSRSEMNVSTLELGDSALYLCASSLSSSGGIADTQYFGPGTRLTVL.

A few counts support this clone. This chain joins TRBV27 and TRBJ1-4; D is ambiguous. V was trimmed by 6 bases and J by 0 bases, leaving 14 bases between them. CDR1 and CDR2 (germline): MNHEY, SMNVEV (reference sequence). This CDR3 region has 16 residues. CDR3 amino acids: CASRKRTVATNEKLFF. CDR3 DNA sequence: TGTGCCAGCAGGAAACGTACTGTGGCAACTAATGAAAAACTGTTTTTT.

The chain joins TRBV7-9 to TRBJ2-3; TRBD2 agrees at 10 bases. The CDR3 is 16 residues long. V shed 4 bases and J 4 bases; nucleotides not matched to a gene: 8. Germline CDR1 SEHNR, CDR2 FQNEAQ (reference sequence). This CDR3 reads CASSSGSGRAADTQYF. The DNA for the CDR3 is TGTGCCAGCAGCTCTGGGAGCGGGAGGGCCGCAGATACGCAGTATTTT.

This clone was seen a single time. The chain carries TRBV29-1 and TRBJ1-1; D may be TRBD1 (5 bases). The germline CDR1 and CDR2 sequences are SQVTM and ANQGSEA. The CDR3 is made up of 12 amino acids. Between the trimmed V and J ends, which lost 5 bases and 6 bases, there was a span of 13 bases. This CDR3 reads CSVNRDPPEAFF. The CDR3 region has the DNA TGCAGCGTTAACCGGGACCCACCTGAAGCTTTCTTT.

This clone was seen only a few times. The chain employs TRBV6-5 and TRBJ1-1; D is perhaps TRBD1 (5 bases). The ends were cut back, 7 bases at V and 1 base at J, with 16 bases in the middle. There are 15 residues in the CDR3. Germline V gives CDR1 MNHEY, CDR2 SVGAGI. The CDR3 sequence: CASTPGRGRNTEAFF. The CDR3, as DNA: TGTGCCAGCACCCCCGGGCGGGGGAGGAACACTGAAGCTTTCTTT.

The chain joins TRBV25-1 to TRBJ2-5; 10 nucleotides line up with TRBD2. V shed 1 base and J 2 bases; nucleotides not matched to a gene: 4. The germline V gene encodes CDR1 MGHDK and CDR2 SYGVNS. This CDR3 comprises 16 residues. CDR3 protein: CASSEFASGRQETQYF. CDR3 nucleotide sequence: TGTGCCAGCAGTGAATTTGCTAGCGGGAGACAAGAGACCCAGTACTTC.

This rearrangement joins TRBV7-2 to TRBJ2-7; possible D gene TRBD2, 5 bases. The CDR3 extends over 14 amino acids. In germline, CDR1 is SGHTA, CDR2 FQGNSA. V was clipped by 5 bases and J by 6 bases, with 17 bases between them. In DNA form, the CDR3 reads TGTGCCAGCAGCCGAATGTCGGAGAGCGGCGAGCAGTACTTC. It encodes CASSRMSESGEQYF.

This chain connects TRBV7-3 to TRBJ2-3; 11 bases are a match to TRBD2. The junction had 4 bases not matched to a gene; V was cut back by 4 bases and J by 1 base. CDR3 length: 16 residues. CDR1 is SGHTA, CDR2 FQGTGA, per germline. The CDR3 loop reads CASSSSGGFGTDTQYF. The DNA of the CDR3 is TGTGCCAGCAGCTCTAGCGGGGGGTTTGGCACAGATACGCAGTATTTT.